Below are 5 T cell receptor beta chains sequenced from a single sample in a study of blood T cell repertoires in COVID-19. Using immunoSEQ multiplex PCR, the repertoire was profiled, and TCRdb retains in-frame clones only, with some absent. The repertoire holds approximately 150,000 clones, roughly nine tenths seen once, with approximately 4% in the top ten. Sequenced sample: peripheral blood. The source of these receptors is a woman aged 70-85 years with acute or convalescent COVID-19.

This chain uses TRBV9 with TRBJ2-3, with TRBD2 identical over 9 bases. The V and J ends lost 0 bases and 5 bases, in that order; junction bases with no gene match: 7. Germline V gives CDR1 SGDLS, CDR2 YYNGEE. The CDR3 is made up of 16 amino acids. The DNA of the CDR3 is TGTGCCAGCAGCGTAGTTCGAGCGGGAGGAATAGATACGCAGTATTTT. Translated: CASSVVRAGGIDTQYF.

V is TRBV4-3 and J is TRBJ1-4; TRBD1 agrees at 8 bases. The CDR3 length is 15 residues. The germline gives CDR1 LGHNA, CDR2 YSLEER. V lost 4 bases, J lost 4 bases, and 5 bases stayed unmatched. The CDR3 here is CASSLGTGNNEKLFF. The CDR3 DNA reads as TGCGCCAGCAGCCTCGGGACAGGCAATAATGAAAAACTGTTTTTT.

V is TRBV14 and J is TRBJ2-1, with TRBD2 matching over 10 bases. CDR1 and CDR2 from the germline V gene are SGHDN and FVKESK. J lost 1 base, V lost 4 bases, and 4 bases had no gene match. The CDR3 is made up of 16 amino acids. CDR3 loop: CASSPRTSGSYNEQFF. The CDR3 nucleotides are TGTGCCAGCAGCCCGCGGACTAGCGGTTCCTACAATGAGCAGTTCTTC.

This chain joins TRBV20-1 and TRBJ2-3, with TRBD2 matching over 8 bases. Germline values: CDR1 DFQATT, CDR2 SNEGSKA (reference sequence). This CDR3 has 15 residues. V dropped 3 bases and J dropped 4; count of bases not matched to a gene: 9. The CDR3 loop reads CSASPGGGRADTQYF. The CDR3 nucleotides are TGCAGTGCTAGTCCCGGGGGGGGCCGGGCAGATACGCAGTATTTT.

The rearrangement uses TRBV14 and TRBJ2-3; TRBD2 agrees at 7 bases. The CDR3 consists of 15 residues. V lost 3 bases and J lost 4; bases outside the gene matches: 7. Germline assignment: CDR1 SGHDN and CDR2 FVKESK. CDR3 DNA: TGTGCCAGCAGCCACCGGGAGGCTCTTGCAGATACGCAGTATTTT. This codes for CASSHREALADTQYF.